This note documents a single T cell receptor (beta chain) sequence. This specimen belongs to a study of T-cell reconstitution after alpha-beta-depleted transplantation in children. Preparation of the TCRbeta library involved a method that used unique molecular identifiers. TCRdb used MiXCR to reprocess the PCR reads, holding one entry per CDR3 protein. The data show 500,000 to 600,000 distinct CDR3 sequences, over 25% seen once. This CDR3 spans 12 amino acids. Trimming removed 5 bases at V and 5 bases at J, with 8 bases between. Germline values: CDR1 KGHDR, CDR2 SFDVKD. Sequences were derived from PBMCs from the stem cell graft donor, sampled from the stem cell graft. This chain connects TRBV24-1 to TRBJ1-2; D unresolved. This clonotype originated in a human donor who donated a stem cell graft to a child with aplastic anemia. CDR3 residues: CATSGERYGYTF. Written as DNA, the CDR3 is TGTGCCACCAGTGGGGAACGGTATGGCTACACCTTC.